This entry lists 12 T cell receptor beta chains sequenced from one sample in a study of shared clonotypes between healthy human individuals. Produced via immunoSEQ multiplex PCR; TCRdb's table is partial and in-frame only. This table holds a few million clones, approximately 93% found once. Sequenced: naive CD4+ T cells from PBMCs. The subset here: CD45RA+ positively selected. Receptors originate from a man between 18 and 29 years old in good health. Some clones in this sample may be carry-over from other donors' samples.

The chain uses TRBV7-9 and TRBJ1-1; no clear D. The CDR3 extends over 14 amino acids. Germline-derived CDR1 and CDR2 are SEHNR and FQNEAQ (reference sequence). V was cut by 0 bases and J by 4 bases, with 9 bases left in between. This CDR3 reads CASSLAGKITEAFF. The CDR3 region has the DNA TGTGCCAGCAGCTTAGCCGGGAAGATCACTGAAGCTTTCTTT.

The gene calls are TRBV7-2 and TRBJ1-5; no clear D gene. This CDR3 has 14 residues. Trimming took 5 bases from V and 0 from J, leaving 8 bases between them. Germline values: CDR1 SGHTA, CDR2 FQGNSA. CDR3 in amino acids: CASSGLLSNQPQHF. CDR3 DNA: TGTGCCAGCAGCGGACTCCTTAGCAATCAGCCCCAGCATTTT.

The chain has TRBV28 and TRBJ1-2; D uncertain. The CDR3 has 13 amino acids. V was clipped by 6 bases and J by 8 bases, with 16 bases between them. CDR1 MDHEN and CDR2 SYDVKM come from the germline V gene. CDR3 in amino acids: CASSPGQVEGYTF. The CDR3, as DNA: TGTGCCAGCAGCCCCGGGCAGGTAGAGGGCTACACCTTC.

This CDR3 is CASSLGRLGGPTDTQYF. CDR3 in DNA: TGTGCCAGCAGTTTAGGTCGGCTTGGCGGCCCCACAGATACGCAGTATTTT. The rearrangement joins TRBV28 to TRBJ2-3, with D unclear. The germline gives CDR1 MDHEN, CDR2 SYDVKM. The CDR3 sequence is 17 residues long. Trimming shortened V by 2 bases and J by 2 bases, and 17 bases separated the two germline ends. Looking up the rest from reference TRBV28 and TRBJ2-3 gives the full variable domain: DVKVTQSSRYLVKRTGEKVFLECVQDMDHENMFWYRQDPGLGLRLIYFSYDVKMKEKGDIPEGYSVSREKKERFSLILESASTNQTSMYLCASSLGRLGGPTDTQYFGPGTRLTVL.

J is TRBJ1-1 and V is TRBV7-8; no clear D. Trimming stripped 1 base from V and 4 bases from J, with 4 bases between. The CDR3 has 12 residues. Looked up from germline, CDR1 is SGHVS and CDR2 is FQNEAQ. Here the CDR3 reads CASSLVPTEAFF. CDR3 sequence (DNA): TGTGCCAGCAGCTTAGTCCCCACTGAAGCTTTCTTT.

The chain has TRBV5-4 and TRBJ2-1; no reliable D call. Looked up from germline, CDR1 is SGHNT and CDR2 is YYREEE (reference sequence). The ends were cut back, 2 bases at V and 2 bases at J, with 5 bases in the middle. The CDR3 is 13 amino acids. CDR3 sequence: CASSLTAYNEQFF. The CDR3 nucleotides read TGTGCCAGCAGCTTAACAGCCTACAATGAGCAGTTCTTC.

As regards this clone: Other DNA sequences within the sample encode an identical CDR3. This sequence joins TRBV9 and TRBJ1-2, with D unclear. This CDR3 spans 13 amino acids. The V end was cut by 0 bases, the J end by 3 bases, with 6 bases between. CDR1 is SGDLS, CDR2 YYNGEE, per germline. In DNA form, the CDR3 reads TGTGCCAGCAGCGTAGCGGCAGACTATGGCTACACCTTC. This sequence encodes CASSVAADYGYTF.

CDR3 nucleotides: TGCGCCAGCAGCTGGGGGCCCTTCTACGAGCAGTACTTC. It encodes CASSWGPFYEQYF. The gene calls are TRBV5-1 and TRBJ2-7; possible D gene TRBD1, 6 bases. V was shortened by 3 bases and J by 3 bases, with 10 bases between the two germline ends. The CDR3 is 13 amino acids. Germline values: CDR1 SGHRS, CDR2 YFSETQ.

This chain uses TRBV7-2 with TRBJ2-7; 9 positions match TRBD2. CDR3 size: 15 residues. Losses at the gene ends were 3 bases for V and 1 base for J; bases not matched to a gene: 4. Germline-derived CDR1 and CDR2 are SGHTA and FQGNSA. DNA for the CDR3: TGTGCCAGCAGCTTCCTAGCGGGAAGGTCCTACGAGCAGTACTTC. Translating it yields CASSFLAGRSYEQYF.

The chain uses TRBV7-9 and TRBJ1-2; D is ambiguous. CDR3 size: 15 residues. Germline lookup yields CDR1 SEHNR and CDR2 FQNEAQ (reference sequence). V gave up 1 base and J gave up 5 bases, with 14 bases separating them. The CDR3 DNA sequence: TGTGCCAGCAGCTTAGAAGGAGGGTCAGGATATGGCTACACCTTC. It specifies CASSLEGGSGYGYTF.

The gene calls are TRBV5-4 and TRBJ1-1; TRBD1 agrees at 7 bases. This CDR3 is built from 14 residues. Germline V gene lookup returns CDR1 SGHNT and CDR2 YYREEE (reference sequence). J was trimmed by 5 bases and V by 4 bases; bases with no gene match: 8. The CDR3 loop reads CASSGRQGGTEAFF. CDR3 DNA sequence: TGTGCCAGCAGCGGAAGACAGGGAGGGACTGAAGCTTTCTTT.

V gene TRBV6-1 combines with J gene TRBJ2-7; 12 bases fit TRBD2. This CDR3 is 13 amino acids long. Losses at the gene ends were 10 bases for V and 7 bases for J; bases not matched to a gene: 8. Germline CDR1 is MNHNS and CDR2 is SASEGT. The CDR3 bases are TGTGCCACCCCACTAGCGGGAGGTTTGGAGCAGTACTTC. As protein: CATPLAGGLEQYF.